The clone carrying this TCR beta chain appeared a single time. This specimen belongs to a study of long-term antiretroviral therapy in people with HIV. Version v3.0 of the immunoSEQ assay was performed at survey level. TCRdb keeps only in-frame clones here, not all; method: immunoSEQ multiplex PCR. There are tens of thousands of clones in the sample; 70% to 85% occur only once, and less than 2.5% lies in the top ten. At minimum, one pre-ART and two post-ART PBMC samples were obtained from each donor. The sequencing here drew on unsorted PBMCs, taken 3 years after starting antiretroviral therapy. The receptor was isolated from a man aged 45-65 years with HIV.

The CDR3 region is CASSERAPTYNEQFF. CDR3 sequence (DNA): TGTGCCAGCTCGGAGCGGGCTCCTACCTACAATGAGCAGTTCTTC. The chain has TRBV7-9 and TRBJ2-1; TRBD2 is a possible D gene (6 bases). Germline CDR1 and CDR2: SEHNR and FQNEAQ (reference sequence). Trimming shortened V by 8 bases and J by 2 bases, and 16 bases separated the two germline ends. The CDR3 covers 15 residues.